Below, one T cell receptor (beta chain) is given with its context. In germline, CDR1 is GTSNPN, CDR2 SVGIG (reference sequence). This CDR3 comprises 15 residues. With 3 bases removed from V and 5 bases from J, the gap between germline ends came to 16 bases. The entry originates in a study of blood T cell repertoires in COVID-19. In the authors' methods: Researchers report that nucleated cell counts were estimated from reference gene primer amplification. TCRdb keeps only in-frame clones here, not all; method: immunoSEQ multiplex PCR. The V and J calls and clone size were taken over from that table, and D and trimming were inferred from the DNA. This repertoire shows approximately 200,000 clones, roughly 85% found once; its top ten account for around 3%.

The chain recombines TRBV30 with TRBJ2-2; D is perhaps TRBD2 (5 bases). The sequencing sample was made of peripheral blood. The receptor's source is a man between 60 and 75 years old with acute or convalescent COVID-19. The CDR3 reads CAWSKGLARTGELFF. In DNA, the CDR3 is TGTGCCTGGAGCAAGGGCCTAGCCCGAACCGGGGAGCTGTTTTTT. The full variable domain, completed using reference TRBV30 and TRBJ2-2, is SQTIHQWPATLVQPVGSPLSLECTVEGTSNPNLYWYRQAAGRGLQLLFYSVGIGQISSEVPQNLSASRPQDRQFILSSKKLLLSDSGFYLCAWSKGLARTGELFFGEGSRLTVL.